The clone carrying this T cell receptor beta chain was counted between two and nine times. Its antigen is not identified. Germline CDR1 and CDR2: MNHNY and SVGAGI (reference sequence). The CDR3 is made up of 12 amino acids. The V segment lost 6 bases and the J segment 7 bases; nucleotides outside the gene matches: 3. Primers for the PCR totalled 60 Vbeta and 13 Jbeta. Using immunoSEQ multiplex PCR, the repertoire was profiled, and TCRdb retains in-frame clones only, with some absent. The table shows 150,000 or so clones, with 84% occurring only once. The data were obtained in a study of cytomegalovirus exposure and HLA in healthy donors. These donors counted as nominally healthy when sampled, but unrecorded immune exposures were likely. Study outcomes and limitations: CMV serostatus was the sole immune exposure data available. As a later analysis showed, a missense DCLRE1C variant was linked to trimming of TCR beta V- and J-genes.

The sequence derives from a boy aged 2-15 years in good health and CMV-seronegative. The V call is TRBV6-6, the J call TRBJ1-1; TRBD1 matches at 9 bases. Source material: PBMCs. The CDR3 loop reads CASSRTGDEAFF. CDR3 nucleotides: TGTGCCAGCAGCCGGACAGGGGATGAAGCTTTCTTT.